The 26 T cell receptor beta chains listed next were all sequenced from one sample in a study of blood T cells in healthy people across ages. Sample-barcoded 5' priming and a J-beta primer mix drove a second PCR of roughly 7 to 11 cycles. TCRdb passed the 5' RACE reads through MiXCR, listing each CDR3 protein once. The sample has 1.2 million to 1.5 million distinct CDR3 sequences, around 42% seen once. Material: blood. The receptors were gathered from a woman between 18 and 29 years old in good health.

This rearrangement joins TRBV3-1 to TRBJ2-7; the D gene is possibly TRBD1 (5 bases). The CDR3 totals 15 residues. Germline CDR1 reads LGHDT; CDR2 reads YNNKEL (reference sequence). The V gene lost 4 bases and the J gene lost 0 bases, with 13 bases spanning the gap. The CDR3 DNA sequence: TGTGCCAGCAGCCCAACCTTGACAGTCTCCTACGAGCAGTACTTC. Translated, it gives CASSPTLTVSYEQYF.

On this clonotype: Germline and junction disagree at one end, which may indicate a read error. This sequence joins TRBV12-3 or TRBV12-4 and TRBJ2-3; maybe TRBD1 (7 bases). The CDR3 extends over 14 amino acids. In DNA, the CDR3 is TGTGCCAGCAGTCGGGGACTGGGGACAGATGCGCAGTATTTC. Amino acid sequence: CASSRGLGTDAQYF.

In the case of this clonotype: A junction boundary mismatches the germline segment, possibly from a read error. J is TRBJ1-6 and V is TRBV11-2, with D hard to call. This CDR3 contains 12 residues. Germline lookup yields CDR1 SGHAT and CDR2 FQNNGV. CDR3 region: CASTLLGSPLHF. The CDR3 bases are TGTGCCAGCACCTTACTTGGGTCACCCCTCCACTTT.

The chain is built from TRBV29-1 and TRBJ2-3; D remains ambiguous. Trimming removed 3 bases from V and 4 bases from J, with 14 bases in between. CDR1 and CDR2 from the germline V gene are SQVTM and ANQGSEA. The CDR3 sequence is 14 residues long. CDR3 DNA: TGCAGCGTTGATTCGGCCCCCCGGGCAGATACGCAGTATTTT. Translated: CSVDSAPRADTQYF.

V gene TRBV25-1 combines with J gene TRBJ2-7; no clear D gene. V lost 3 bases and J 3 bases, leaving 3 bases between the germline ends. This CDR3 region has 11 residues. The germline V gene encodes CDR1 MGHDK and CDR2 SYGVNS. For the CDR3, the DNA is TGTGCCAGCAGTGAGCACTACGAGCAGTACTTC. This gives the protein CASSEHYEQYF.

This sequence joins TRBV12-5 and TRBJ1-1; the D gene is possibly TRBD1 (5 bases). There are 14 residues in the CDR3. Trimming took 8 bases from V and 3 from J, leaving 16 bases between them. The V gene's germline CDR1 is LGHNT and CDR2 FRNRAP. The CDR3 DNA is TGTGCTAGTACCGGAAGGAGGGGCCACACTGAAGCTTTCTTT. Translated, it gives CASTGRRGHTEAFF.

This clonotype was counted a few times. The chain is built from TRBV12-3 or TRBV12-4 and TRBJ1-1; D is perhaps TRBD1 (6 bases). The ends were cut back, 3 bases at V and 7 bases at J, with 9 bases in the middle. This CDR3 region has 12 residues. CDR3 DNA: TGTGCCAGCAGTTTTGACAGGCTTGAAGCTTTCTTT. Encoded protein: CASSFDRLEAFF.

Only a few counts were recorded for this clonotype. This chain connects TRBV5-1 to TRBJ2-1; 7 positions match TRBD1. The J call is in doubt because the DNA end fits TRBJ2-7 better. CDR1 SGHRS and CDR2 YFSETQ come from the germline V gene. This CDR3 spans 20 amino acids. CDR3 protein: CASSLGTGSGSVSTYNEQYF. CDR3 nucleotides: TGCGCCAGCAGCTTGGGGACAGGCTCGGGTTCTGTATCGACCTACAATGAGCAGTACTTC.

This chain links TRBV24-1 with TRBJ2-4, with 7 bases lining up with TRBD1. Gene TRBJ2-7 matches the end of the DNA better, so the J call may be wrong. CDR3 size: 16 residues. The germline V gene encodes CDR1 KGHDR and CDR2 SFDVKD. The CDR3 bases are TGTGCCACCAGTGATTTGCAAGACAGGGACCTTTACGAGCAGTACTTC. As protein: CATSDLQDRDLYEQYF.

A remark on this clonotype: The junction departs from germline at one end; a sequencing error may be responsible. The chain combines TRBV12-3 or TRBV12-4 with TRBJ1-2, with D maybe TRBD1 (6 bases). The CDR3 has 15 residues. This CDR3 is CASSLAGTSRHGYTF. Here the CDR3 DNA reads TGTGCTAGCAGTTTAGCAGGGACATCCCGCCATGGCTACACCTTC.

This chain uses TRBV4-2 with TRBJ2-5; 10 bases line up with TRBD1. V shed 0 bases and J 11 bases; nucleotides not matched to a gene: 21. CDR1 LGHNA and CDR2 YNFKEQ come from the germline V gene. The CDR3 spans 19 residues. The CDR3 region has the DNA TGTGCCAGCAGCCAAGAAGGCGCCGGGACAGGGGAGGTCCTCAATGAGCAGTACTTC. Translated: CASSQEGAGTGEVLNEQYF.

This clonotype has only a few counts. The rearrangement uses TRBV2 and TRBJ1-2; 9 bases map to TRBD1. CDR1 is SNHLY, CDR2 FYNNEI, per germline. The CDR3 runs to 18 residues. Germline trimming cut 4 bases from V and 8 bases from J; bases unmatched to any gene: 20. Here the CDR3 DNA reads TGTGCCAGCAGTGTCGATTCCGGGACAGGGACCATAACTAGCGGCTACACCTTC. It codes for CASSVDSGTGTITSGYTF.

The gene calls are TRBV10-3 and TRBJ1-1; 7 bases match TRBD1. With V trimmed by 0 bases and J by 4 bases, 11 bases remained unmatched. Germline assignment: CDR1 ENHRY and CDR2 SYGVKD. This CDR3 has 17 amino acids. The DNA for the CDR3 is TGTGCCATCAGTGAGTCGGGACAGAGACTCGTGCGCACTGAAGCTTTCTTT. Translated, it gives CAISESGQRLVRTEAFF.

The rearrangement joins TRBV6-6 to TRBJ2-7; TRBD1 aligns across 7 bases. The CDR3 sequence is 16 residues long. The germline V gene has CDR1 MNHNY and CDR2 SVGAGI (reference sequence). With V trimmed by 5 bases and J by 0 bases, 10 bases remained unmatched. CDR3 nucleotide sequence: TGTGCCAGCAGTAACCGACAGGGTGGAGGCTCCTACGAGCAGTACTTC. It specifies CASSNRQGGGSYEQYF.

The chain links TRBV29-1 to TRBJ1-1, with D possibly matching TRBD1 (6 bases). Germline lookup yields CDR1 SQVTM and CDR2 ANQGSEA. The V and J ends lost 7 bases and 2 bases respectively, with 11 bases between them. The CDR3 is made up of 12 amino acids. The CDR3 loop reads CSGTTGNTEAFF. CDR3 coding DNA: TGCAGCGGGACGACAGGCAACACTGAAGCTTTCTTT.

The rearrangement links TRBV3-1 to TRBJ2-1, with 10 bases matching TRBD2. The CDR3 has 15 residues. The germline CDR1 and CDR2 sequences are LGHDT and YNNKEL (reference sequence). Trimming cost V 4 bases and J 15 bases; bases outside gene matches: 15. As DNA, the CDR3 is TGTGCCAGCAGCCCAAGTCAGAGAACTAGCGGGAAGGGGTTCTTC. Its protein product is CASSPSQRTSGKGFF.

The table lists this clonotype with a few counts. The rearrangement links TRBV3-1 to TRBJ2-5; D gene unclear. V shed 8 bases and J shed 5 bases, with 15 bases lying between them. CDR1 and CDR2 (germline): LGHDT, YNNKEL (reference sequence). The CDR3 runs to 13 residues. CDR3 in DNA: TGTGCCAGCTCTATCCAAGCCGCGGAGACCCAGTACTTC. It translates to CASSIQAAETQYF.

As regards this clonotype: At one end, the junction sequence differs from germline, possibly due to a read error. CDR3 DNA sequence: TGTGCCAGTAGTGACATAGGCGGAGATACGCAGTATTTT. Translated, it gives CASSDIGGDTQYF. The chain combines TRBV2 with TRBJ2-3; unclear D gene. This CDR3 contains 13 residues. Germline V gene sequence: CDR1 SNHLY, CDR2 FYNNEI.

The CDR3 DNA reads as TGTGCCAGCAGCGGACCCCGGTACGAGCAGTACTTC. This translates into CASSGPRYEQYF. This sequence joins TRBV6-5 and TRBJ2-7; the D is unclear. Germline V gene data show CDR1 as MNHEY and CDR2 as SVGAGI. Trimming pared 6 bases from V and 4 bases from J, leaving 10 bases between. The length of the CDR3 is 12 residues.

This clonotype has only a few counts. The CDR3 is CASSLYRTPNSPLHF. The DNA of the CDR3 is TGTGCCAGCAGTTTATACCGGACACCAAATTCACCCCTCCACTTT. This chain uses TRBV28 with TRBJ1-6; the D gene is possibly TRBD1 (5 bases). The CDR3 is 15 residues long. Per the germline V gene, CDR1 is MDHEN and CDR2 is SYDVKM. With 1 base removed from V and 7 bases from J, the gap between germline ends came to 11 bases.

This rearrangement joins TRBV7-8 to TRBJ2-7; 9 bases line up with TRBD2. The germline CDR1 and CDR2 sequences are SGHVS and FQNEAQ. With 5 bases clipped from V and 4 bases from J, the junction kept 15 bases outside the gene matches. The CDR3 covers 17 residues. The CDR3 loop is CASSQGAAGGLIYEQYF. The CDR3 nucleotides read TGTGCCAGCAGCCAAGGGGCTGCGGGGGGGCTGATATACGAGCAGTACTTC.

This clonotype was counted a few times. The CDR3 protein is CASSPNALAGGPIGETQYF. The CDR3 DNA is TGTGCCAGCAGTCCTAATGCACTAGCGGGAGGGCCTATCGGAGAGACCCAGTACTTC. The chain joins TRBV12-3 or TRBV12-4 to TRBJ2-5; 13 bases are a match to TRBD2. The CDR3 has 19 amino acids. The J segment lost 4 bases and the V segment lost 5 bases, leaving 16 bases of the junction unmatched.

CDR3 in amino acids: CSVLGFKESSYNEQYF. The CDR3 DNA sequence: TGCAGCGTTCTGGGGTTCAAGGAGAGCTCCTACAATGAGCAGTACTTC. The genes are TRBV29-1 and TRBJ2-1; D remains unclear. The DNA end is more similar to TRBJ2-7, so the J call may be wrong. Germline CDR1 and CDR2: SQVTM and ANQGSEA. This CDR3 is 16 amino acids long.

The genes are TRBV30 and TRBJ2-1; 7 nucleotides match TRBD2. Germline V gene data show CDR1 as GTSNPN and CDR2 as SVGIG (reference sequence). The CDR3 contains 13 residues. J lost 3 bases, V lost 1 base, and 0 bases had no gene match. CDR3 sequence reads: CAWSGTSYNEQFF. CDR3 DNA: TGTGCCTGGAGTGGGACTAGCTACAATGAGCAGTTCTTC. Supplemented by reference TRBV30 and TRBJ2-1, the full variable domain reads SQTIHQWPATLVQPVGSPLSLECTVEGTSNPNLYWYRQAAGRGLQLLFYSVGIGQISSEVPQNLSASRPQDRQFILSSKKLLLSDSGFYLCAWSGTSYNEQFFGPGTRLTVL.

This clonotype turned up a few times. The chain has TRBV19 and TRBJ2-3, with D perhaps matching TRBD1 (6 bases). The CDR3 loop spans 11 amino acids. The V gene lost 7 bases and the J gene lost 6 bases, with 8 bases spanning the gap. Germline values: CDR1 LNHDA, CDR2 SQIVND (reference sequence). CDR3 sequence reads: CASKGVDTQYF. The CDR3 bases are TGTGCCAGTAAGGGGGTGGATACGCAGTATTTT.

There are a few counts of this clonotype. The chain couples TRBV12-3 or TRBV12-4 to TRBJ2-1, with 10 positions matching TRBD2. V was pared by 10 bases and J by 9 bases, with 18 bases of the junction left unmatched. The CDR3 totals 16 residues. The CDR3 loop is CATISGRIIFGGEQFF. For the CDR3, the DNA is TGTGCCACCATTAGCGGGAGGATCATTTTCGGGGGTGAGCAGTTCTTC.